The 26 T cell receptor beta chains presented below share a single source sample, sequenced in a study of Graves' ophthalmopathy and Graves' hyperthyroidism. For repertoire sequencing, the TCR beta CDR3 regions were amplified from RNA transcripts. The first-round RT-PCR employed HTBI primers together with the Qiagen OneStep RT-PCR kit. A multiplex PCR was then performed as the second round. TCRdb independently ran MiXCR on the multiplex PCR reads; one entry per CDR3 protein. Here the sample spans hundreds of thousands of distinct CDR3 sequences, 22% being singletons. Sequenced sample: peripheral blood. Receptors originate from a woman under 30 with stable Graves' hyperthyroidism. Some clones in this sample may be carry-over from other donors' samples.

This clonotype has a count of ten or more. The chain's CDR3 is CASSSPGVHEQYF. DNA for the CDR3: TGCGCCAGCAGCTCCCCTGGGGTCCACGAGCAGTACTTC. J is TRBJ2-7 and V is TRBV5-1; D is undetermined. Trimming removed 3 bases from V and 5 bases from J, with 12 bases in between. Germline loops: CDR1 SGHRS, CDR2 YFSETQ. This CDR3 has 13 amino acids.

This chain connects TRBV6-2 or TRBV6-3 to TRBJ2-3; D remains ambiguous. The CDR3 consists of 14 residues. The V end lost 2 bases, the J end lost 3 bases, and 9 bases lay between the germline ends. The germline CDR1 and CDR2 sequences are MNHEY and SVGEGT. CDR3 sequence reads: CASSYGPETDTQYF. The CDR3 DNA sequence: TGTGCCAGCAGTTACGGGCCAGAGACAGATACGCAGTATTTT.

This clonotype has at least ten counts. This chain links TRBV6-1 with TRBJ1-2; 9 bases map to TRBD1. CDR1 is MNHNS and CDR2 is SASEGT in the germline V gene. After removal of 8 bases from V and 4 bases from J, the junction contained 8 bases not matched to a gene. This CDR3 is built from 14 residues. CDR3 sequence: CASVGGQGAYGYTF. CDR3 in DNA: TGTGCCAGCGTGGGGGGACAGGGCGCCTATGGCTACACCTTC.

This clonotype appeared many times. In nucleotides, the CDR3 is TGTGCCACAGAGACAGGGCGAGGCACTGAAGCTTTCTTT. Translated: CATETGRGTEAFF. V usage is TRBV6-1 and J usage is TRBJ1-1, with 7 bases matching TRBD1. The CDR3 totals 13 residues. Per germline, CDR1 MNHNS and CDR2 SASEGT. J was trimmed by 4 bases and V by 10 bases; bases with no gene match: 9.

The CDR3 reads CASKQGEFRQGYYGYTF. In DNA form, the CDR3 reads TGTGCCAGCAAGCAGGGAGAGTTTAGACAGGGTTACTATGGCTACACCTTC. The chain carries TRBV6-1 and TRBJ1-2, with 7 bases matching TRBD1. This CDR3 has 17 residues. In germline, CDR1 is MNHNS, CDR2 SASEGT. J was trimmed by 3 bases and V by 7 bases; bases with no gene match: 17.

This clonotype has just one count. The rearrangement joins TRBV2 to TRBJ2-7; D is unclear. The CDR3 is 12 amino acids. CDR1 SNHLY and CDR2 FYNNEI come from the germline V gene. Trimming took off 4 bases at V and 6 bases at J, with 10 bases between the two ends. The CDR3 nucleotides read TGTGCCAGCAGTGTAATGGGATCCGAGCAGTACTTC. Protein: CASSVMGSEQYF. Together with reference TRBV2 and TRBJ2-7, the CDR3 gives the full variable domain: EPEVTQTPSHQVTQMGQEVILRCVPISNHLYFYWYRQILGQKVEFLVSFYNNEISEKSEIFDDQFSVERPDGSNFTLKIRSTKLEDSAMYFCASSVMGSEQYFGPGTRLTVT.

This rearrangement joins TRBV6-1 to TRBJ1-2; D might be TRBD1 (6 bases). Germline lookup yields CDR1 MNHNS and CDR2 SASEGT. Deletions cut 6 bases from V and 6 bases from J, with 20 bases between. The CDR3 is made up of 15 amino acids. CDR3 nucleotides: TGTGCCAGCAGCCCGGGACATTCAGCTCCGGATGGCTACACCTTC. It translates to CASSPGHSAPDGYTF.

This clonotype showed up many times. This rearrangement joins TRBV12-3 or TRBV12-4 to TRBJ1-5, with D maybe TRBD1 (6 bases). This CDR3 spans 14 amino acids. Trimming stripped 3 bases from V and 5 bases from J, with 11 bases between. In nucleotides, the CDR3 is TGTGCCAGCAGTTTCGCAGGGGCCCATCAGCCCCAGCATTTT. It yields the protein CASSFAGAHQPQHF.

The rearrangement links TRBV6-4 to TRBJ2-3; the D gene is possibly TRBD2 (5 bases). Trimming stripped 0 bases from V and 0 bases from J, with 10 bases between. CDR3 length equals 16 residues. CDR1 and CDR2 from the germline V gene are MRHNA and SNTAGT. CDR3 sequence reads: CASSDSPLASTDTQYF. DNA of the CDR3: TGTGCCAGCAGTGACTCGCCCCTAGCCAGCACAGATACGCAGTATTTT.

This clonotype has at least ten counts. The chain employs TRBV29-1 and TRBJ1-2; no clear D gene. CDR3 size: 14 residues. Between the trimmed V and J ends, which lost 6 bases and 4 bases, there was a span of 18 bases. Germline lookup yields CDR1 SQVTM and CDR2 ANQGSEA. The CDR3 region has the DNA TGCAGCGTCGTCTTAGGGCGTAACGGCTATGGCTACACCTTC. It specifies CSVVLGRNGYGYTF.

The chain combines TRBV6-5 with TRBJ1-2; 8 nucleotides align to TRBD1. Germline V CDR1 and CDR2: MNHEY, SVGAGI. The CDR3 sequence is 16 residues long. J gave up 5 bases and V 0 bases, and 8 bases lay outside the gene matches. CDR3 amino acids: CASSYSAGGGIYGYTF. The CDR3 DNA reads TGTGCCAGCAGTTACTCGGCAGGGGGCGGGATATATGGCTACACCTTC.

This clonotype was counted ten times or more. J is TRBJ1-1 and V is TRBV15; D uncertain. This CDR3 is built from 13 residues. Trimming took off 9 bases at V and 6 bases at J, with 17 bases between the two ends. CDR1 and CDR2 from the germline V gene are LNHNV and YYDKDF (reference sequence). In DNA, the CDR3 is TGTGCCACAGGCGAGCAAACATGGCCTGAAGCTTTCTTT. Its protein is CATGEQTWPEAFF.

The chain couples TRBV7-2 to TRBJ2-1, with D maybe TRBD2 (5 bases). The germline V gene has CDR1 SGHTA and CDR2 FQGNSA. V was clipped by 0 bases and J by 4 bases, with 10 bases between them. The CDR3 is made up of 15 amino acids. CDR3: CASSLAPDLYNEQFF. CDR3 coding DNA: TGTGCCAGCAGCTTAGCTCCGGACTTATACAATGAGCAGTTCTTC. Full variable domain (rest looked up from reference TRBV7-2 and TRBJ2-1): GAGVSQSPSNKVTEKGKDVELRCDPISGHTALYWYRQSLGQGLEFLIYFQGNSAPDKSGLPSDRFSAERTGGSVSTLTIQRTQQEDSAVYLCASSLAPDLYNEQFFGPGTRLTVL.

This clonotype was observed at least ten times. The chain couples TRBV6-1 to TRBJ2-5, with TRBD2 identical over 9 bases. Germline CDR1 and CDR2: MNHNS and SASEGT. The J segment lost 4 bases and the V segment lost 5 bases, leaving 11 bases of the junction unmatched. The CDR3 contains 16 residues. The DNA of the CDR3 is TGTGCCAGCAGTCTCGGACTAGCGAGTTTGAGAGAGACCCAGTACTTC. Protein: CASSLGLASLRETQYF.

This clonotype showed up many times. V usage is TRBV5-1 and J usage is TRBJ2-7, with TRBD2 matching over 7 bases. From germline, CDR1 is SGHRS and CDR2 YFSETQ. This CDR3 is built from 15 residues. V shed 5 bases, J shed 3 bases, and the junction held 11 bases outside the gene matches. CDR3 loop: CASRAGTTNYYEQYF. The CDR3 nucleotides are TGCGCCAGCAGGGCCGGGACTACAAATTACTACGAGCAGTACTTC.

This clonotype was observed at least ten times. The V call is TRBV12-3 or TRBV12-4, the J call TRBJ1-5; a weak D match, TRBD1 (6 bases). CDR3 length equals 15 residues. V was clipped by 3 bases and J by 4 bases, with 13 bases between them. The CDR3 here is CASSLLGARNQPQHF. Here the CDR3 DNA reads TGTGCCAGCAGTTTGTTGGGGGCTAGGAATCAGCCCCAGCATTTT.

V is TRBV19 and J is TRBJ2-5; D is unclear. There are 13 residues in the CDR3. Looked up from germline, CDR1 is LNHDA and CDR2 is SQIVND (reference sequence). The V and J ends lost 1 base and 3 bases respectively, with 6 bases between them. Written as DNA, the CDR3 is TGTGCCAGTAGTATAGTTGGGAAAGAGACCCAGTACTTC. Translation: CASSIVGKETQYF.

J is TRBJ2-3 and V is TRBV20-1, with 7 bases matching TRBD2. The V and J ends lost 3 bases and 4 bases, in that order; junction bases with no gene match: 1. The length of the CDR3 is 12 residues. Per germline, CDR1 DFQATT and CDR2 SNEGSKA (reference sequence). The CDR3 DNA reads TGCAGTGCTAGCGGACTAGCAGATACGCAGTATTTT. Protein product: CSASGLADTQYF.

This clonotype appeared many times. The gene calls are TRBV20-1 and TRBJ2-5; D possibly corresponds to TRBD2 (7 bases). Germline V CDR1 and CDR2: DFQATT, SNEGSKA (reference sequence). The germline V and J ends were trimmed by 1 base and 2 bases, with 14 bases remaining between them. The CDR3 is 15 residues long. CDR3 sequence (DNA): TGCAGTGCTAGAGGGGGGGGCGGAGAACAAGAGACCCAGTACTTC. Translated: CSARGGGGEQETQYF.

This clonotype came up many times. The chain carries TRBV28 and TRBJ1-1, with D tentatively TRBD1 (6 bases). The CDR3 sequence is 16 residues long. CDR1 and CDR2 from the germline V gene are MDHEN and SYDVKM. V gave up 6 bases and J gave up 0 bases, with 17 bases separating them. This CDR3 reads CASRSVNRVMNTEAFF. CDR3 sequence (DNA): TGTGCCAGCAGATCCGTCAACAGGGTTATGAACACTGAAGCTTTCTTT.

The chain uses TRBV20-1 and TRBJ1-2, with TRBD1 matching over 12 bases. CDR3 length: 16 amino acids. Germline trimming cut 2 bases from V and 8 bases from J; bases unmatched to any gene: 12. Germline CDR1 is DFQATT and CDR2 is SNEGSKA (reference sequence). CDR3 residues: CSARTPSRDRGRGYTF. CDR3 nucleotides: TGCAGTGCTAGAACACCTTCGAGGGACAGGGGGCGGGGCTACACCTTC.

This clonotype was picked up many times. The CDR3 region is CAPRETQYF. The CDR3, as DNA: TGTGCACCCCGCGAGACCCAGTACTTC. The chain is built from TRBV12-3 or TRBV12-4 and TRBJ2-5; D gene unclear. This CDR3 comprises 9 residues.

This clonotype was seen repeatedly, ten times or more. This rearrangement joins TRBV12-3 or TRBV12-4 to TRBJ2-7, with D perhaps TRBD1 (5 bases). The CDR3 length is 14 residues. V was shortened by 7 bases and J by 7 bases, with 20 bases between the two germline ends. Here the CDR3 DNA reads TGTGCCAGCACCTTAGGGGCATCCGTTCGTGAGCAGTACTTC. Translated, it gives CASTLGASVREQYF.

This rearrangement joins TRBV5-1 to TRBJ2-5, with 11 bases that match TRBD2. The CDR3 runs to 18 residues. V lost 1 base, J lost 3 bases, and 11 bases stayed unmatched. Per the germline V gene, CDR1 is SGHRS and CDR2 is YFSETQ. CDR3: CASSLQASGGLGEETQYF. CDR3 in DNA: TGCGCCAGCAGCTTGCAGGCTAGCGGGGGGCTAGGAGAAGAGACCCAGTACTTC.

Ten or more counts support this clonotype. The chain joins TRBV10-1 to TRBJ2-7; a possible D gene is TRBD2 (5 bases). This CDR3 region has 15 residues. The V gene lost 3 bases and the J gene lost 2 bases, with 14 bases spanning the gap. CDR1 and CDR2 from the germline V gene are WNHNN and SYGVQD (reference sequence). The chain's CDR3 is CASSEMAGWPYEQYF. CDR3 DNA: TGCGCCAGCAGTGAAATGGCGGGTTGGCCCTACGAGCAGTACTTC.

This clonotype was counted ten times or more. The J gene is TRBJ1-5, the V gene TRBV20-1, with unresolved D. Germline V gene lookup returns CDR1 DFQATT and CDR2 SNEGSKA (reference sequence). With 4 bases removed from V and 0 bases from J, the gap between germline ends came to 13 bases. The length of the CDR3 is 15 residues. CDR3 amino acids: CSATEGSSSNQPQHF. DNA of the CDR3: TGCAGTGCTACCGAGGGCTCAAGTAGCAATCAGCCCCAGCATTTT.